This T cell receptor (beta chain) originates from a study of blood T cell repertoires in COVID-19. Looking at the study overall: Material from acute and convalescent COVID-19 was sourced from the United States, Italy and Spain. T cells, B-cell-depleted T cells, or PBMCs supplied cDNA or gDNA.

Germline lookup yields CDR1 ENHRY and CDR2 SYGVKD. The CDR3 spans 17 residues. Losses at the gene ends were 4 bases for V and 4 bases for J; bases not matched to a gene: 11. In this sample, this clone turned up once. Per the original methods: How many nucleated cells were present was estimated from reference gene primer amplification. Assay used: immunoSEQ multiplex PCR; TCRdb lists only in-frame clones, some missing. Clone size and V and J calls were adopted from that table, with D and trimming inferred from the DNA. The data hold under 350,000 clones, with 80% to 90% observed a single time. Participants' own reports of clinical history determined their cohort assignment.

The clonotype was recovered from a woman between 40 and 55 years old with acute COVID-19. This chain uses TRBV10-3 with TRBJ2-3, with 10 bases aligning to TRBD2. Sequenced: PBMCs or T cells enriched from blood (not recorded which). The CDR3 nucleotides are TGTGCCATCAGTGTTAGCGGGGGGTCATGGGGGCCAGATACGCAGTATTTT. It yields the protein CAISVSGGSWGPDTQYF.